This T cell receptor beta chain came from a study of cytomegalovirus exposure and HLA in healthy donors. Amplification used 60 Vbeta primers and 13 Jbeta primers. The protocol was immunoSEQ multiplex PCR, while the TCRdb copy is restricted to in-frame clones and leaves out a portion. In the table there are 170,000 or so clones, 78% of which are singletons. Regarding this clone: What it recognizes is unknown.

Broader study findings: HLA allele associations emerged for about 18,000 TCR beta sequences in a later analysis, at 0.05 false discovery rate. Highest at DRB1 and lowest at HLA-C, TCR association rates differed among HLA loci in a later analysis.

The sequencing sample was made of PBMCs. The sequence was collected from a woman aged 50 to 60 in good health and CMV-seropositive.

CDR3 protein: CASSSWTSGGATQYF. The CDR3 nucleotides are TGTGCCAGCAGCTCCTGGACTAGCGGGGGGGCTACGCAGTATTTT. The chain employs TRBV5-6 and TRBJ2-3, with 15 positions matching TRBD2. The germline V gene has CDR1 SGHDT and CDR2 YYEEEE. The CDR3 contains 15 residues. Germline trimming cut 3 bases from V and 8 bases from J; bases unmatched to any gene: 4.